This note documents a single T cell receptor (beta chain) sequence. The sample comes from a study of OX40 agonist ivuxolimab in advanced cancers. Produced via immunoSEQ multiplex PCR; TCRdb's table is partial and in-frame only. The sample lists approximately 73,000 clones, roughly 91% occurring once. CDR3 size: 12 residues. V dropped 4 bases and J dropped 4 bases, with 5 bases sitting between them. Germline V gene data show CDR1 as SNHLY and CDR2 as FYNNEI. The chain has TRBV2 and TRBJ1-5; D not certain. The clonotype comes from an adult with an advanced solid tumor such as melanoma, head and neck, liver or kidney cancer. This sample comprised CD4+ or CD8+ T cells sorted from blood, obtained in a trial of the OX40 agonist ivuxolimab. This CDR3 reads CASSGGNQPQHF. For the CDR3, the DNA is TGTGCCAGCAGTGGGGGAAATCAGCCCCAGCATTTT.